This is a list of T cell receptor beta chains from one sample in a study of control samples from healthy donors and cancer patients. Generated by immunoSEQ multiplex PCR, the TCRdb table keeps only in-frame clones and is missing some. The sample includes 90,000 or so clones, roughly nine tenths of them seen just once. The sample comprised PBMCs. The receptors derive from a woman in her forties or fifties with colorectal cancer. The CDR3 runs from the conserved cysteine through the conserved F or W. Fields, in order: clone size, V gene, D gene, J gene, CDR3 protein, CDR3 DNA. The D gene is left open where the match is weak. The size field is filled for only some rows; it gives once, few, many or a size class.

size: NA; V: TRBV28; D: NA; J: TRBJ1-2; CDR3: CASSFFIPDGNYGYTF; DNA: TGTGCCAGCAGTTTCTTTATACCCGACGGGAACTATGGCTACACCTTC
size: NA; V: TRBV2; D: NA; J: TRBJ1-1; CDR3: CASGRGITEAFF; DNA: TGTGCCAGCGGCCGGGGGATCACTGAAGCTTTCTTT
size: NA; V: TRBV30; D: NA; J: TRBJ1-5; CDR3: CAWNTGQLDQPQHF; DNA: TGTGCCTGGAACACGGGACAATTGGATCAGCCCCAGCATTTT
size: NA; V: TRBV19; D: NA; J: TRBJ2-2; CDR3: CASRIGGARGTGELFF; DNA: TGTGCCAGTCGTATCGGGGGGGCCAGGGGGACCGGGGAGCTGTTTTTT
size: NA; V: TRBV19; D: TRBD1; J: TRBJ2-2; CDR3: CASSGDRGFSTGELFF; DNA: TGTGCCAGTAGCGGGGACAGGGGATTCAGCACCGGGGAGCTGTTTTTT
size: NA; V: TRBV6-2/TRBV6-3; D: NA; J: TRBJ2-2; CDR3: CASSPPGQTIRTGELFF; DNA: TGTGCCAGCAGCCCCCCCGGGCAGACGATAAGGACCGGGGAGCTGTTTTTT
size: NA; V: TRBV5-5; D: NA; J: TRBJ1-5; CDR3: CASSFFFGEQPQHF; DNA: TGTGCCAGCAGCTTCTTTTTTGGGGAGCAGCCCCAGCATTTT
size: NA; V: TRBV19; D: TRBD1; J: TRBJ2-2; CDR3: CASSIEGAYTGELFF; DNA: TGTGCCAGTAGTATTGAGGGGGCGTATACCGGGGAGCTGTTTTTT
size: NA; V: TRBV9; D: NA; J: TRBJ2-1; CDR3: CASSVVEGEQFF; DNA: TGTGCCAGCAGCGTAGTGGAAGGAGAGCAGTTCTTC
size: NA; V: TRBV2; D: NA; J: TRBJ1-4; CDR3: CASSVEAGLFF; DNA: TGTGCCAGCAGCGTGGAAGCAGGGCTGTTTTTT
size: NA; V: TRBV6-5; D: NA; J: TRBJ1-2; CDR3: CASSYSIQYGYTF; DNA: TGTGCCAGCAGTTACTCGATTCAATATGGCTACACCTTC
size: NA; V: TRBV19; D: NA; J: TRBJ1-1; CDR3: CASNQIADTEAFF; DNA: TGTGCCAGTAACCAGATAGCGGACACTGAAGCTTTCTTT
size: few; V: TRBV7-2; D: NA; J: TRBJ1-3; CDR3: CASSLDRRSGNTIYF; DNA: TGTGCCAGCAGCTTGGACCGCCGCTCTGGAAACACCATATATTTT
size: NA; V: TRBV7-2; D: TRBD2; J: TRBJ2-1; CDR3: CASSPRPGGAHEQFF; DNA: TGTGCCAGCAGCCCAAGGCCGGGGGGGGCACATGAGCAGTTCTTC
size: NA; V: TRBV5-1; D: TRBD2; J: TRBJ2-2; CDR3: CASSLSSGGLGTGELFF; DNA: TGCGCCAGCAGCTTATCTAGCGGGGGGCTCGGCACCGGGGAGCTGTTTTTT
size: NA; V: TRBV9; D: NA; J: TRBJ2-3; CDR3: CASSVASTDTQYF; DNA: TGTGCCAGCAGCGTGGCTAGCACAGATACGCAGTATTTT
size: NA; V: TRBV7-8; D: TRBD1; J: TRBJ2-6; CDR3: CASSLAGTGESGANVLTF; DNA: TGTGCCAGCAGCTTAGCCGGGACAGGGGAATCTGGGGCCAACGTCCTGACTTTC
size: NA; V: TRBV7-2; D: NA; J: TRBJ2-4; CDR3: CASSFFGTNIQYF; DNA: TGTGCCAGCAGCTTCTTTGGGACAAACATTCAGTACTTC
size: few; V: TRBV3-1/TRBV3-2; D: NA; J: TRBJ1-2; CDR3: CASSPAAGSYGYTF; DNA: TGTGCCAGCAGCCCAGCGGCAGGGTCCTATGGCTACACCTTC
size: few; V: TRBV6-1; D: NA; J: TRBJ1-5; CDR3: CASSESGNQPQHF; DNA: TGTGCCAGCAGTGAATCGGGGAATCAGCCCCAGCATTTT
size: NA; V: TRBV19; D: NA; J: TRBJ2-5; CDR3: CASSIDLGRAQETQYF; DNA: TGTGCCAGTAGTATAGATCTTGGCAGGGCACAGGAGACCCAGTACTTC
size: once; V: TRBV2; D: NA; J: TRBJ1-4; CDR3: CASRGRATTNEKLFF; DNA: TGTGCCAGCAGAGGAAGGGCGACAACTAATGAAAAACTGTTTTTT
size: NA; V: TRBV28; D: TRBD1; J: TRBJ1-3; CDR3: CASSLTGQGSGNTIYF; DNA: TGTGCCAGCAGTTTGACGGGACAGGGATCTGGAAACACCATATATTTT
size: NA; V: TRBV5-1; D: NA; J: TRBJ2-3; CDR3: CASSLGSLGTDTQYF; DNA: TGCGCCAGCAGCTTGGGTAGTCTTGGCACAGATACGCAGTATTTT
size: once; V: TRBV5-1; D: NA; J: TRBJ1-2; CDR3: CASSLEQDWNGYTF; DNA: TGCGCCAGCAGCTTGGAACAGGATTGGAATGGCTACACCTTC
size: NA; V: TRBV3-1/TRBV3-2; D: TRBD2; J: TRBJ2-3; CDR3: CASSHPDSGRDQYF; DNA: TGTGCCAGCAGCCACCCTGATAGCGGGAGGGATCAGTATTTT
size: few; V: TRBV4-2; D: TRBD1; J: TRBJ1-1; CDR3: CASSPGQGSMNTEAFF; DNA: TGTGCCAGCAGTCCCGGACAGGGGAGCATGAACACTGAAGCTTTCTTT
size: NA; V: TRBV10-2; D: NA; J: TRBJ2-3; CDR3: CASSERDTRQYF; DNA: TGCGCCAGCAGTGAGAGGGATACGCGCCAGTATTTT
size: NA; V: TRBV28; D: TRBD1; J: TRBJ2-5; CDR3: CASSSPRQGVKTQYF; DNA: TGTGCCAGCAGTTCGCCAAGACAGGGAGTAAAGACCCAGTACTTC
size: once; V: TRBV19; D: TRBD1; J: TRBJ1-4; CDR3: CASSMIGTGDEKLFF; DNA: TGTGCCAGTAGTATGATCGGGACAGGGGATGAAAAACTGTTTTTT
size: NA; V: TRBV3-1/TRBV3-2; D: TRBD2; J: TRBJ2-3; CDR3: CASSRGGATDTQYF; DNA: TGTGCCAGCAGTCGCGGGGGGGCGACAGATACGCAGTATTTT
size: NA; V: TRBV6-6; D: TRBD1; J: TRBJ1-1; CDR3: CASSSGQGMNTEAFF; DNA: TGTGCCAGCAGTTCGGGACAGGGAATGAACACTGAAGCTTTCTTT
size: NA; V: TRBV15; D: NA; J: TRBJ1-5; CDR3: CATSRVAPPLNQPQHF; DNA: TGTGCCACCAGCAGAGTGGCACCCCCGCTGAATCAGCCCCAGCATTTT
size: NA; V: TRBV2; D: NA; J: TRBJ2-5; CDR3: CASSGVDWTQYF; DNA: TGTGCCAGCAGTGGGGTCGACTGGACCCAGTACTTC
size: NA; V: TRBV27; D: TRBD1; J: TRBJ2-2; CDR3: CASSYRGQNTGELFF; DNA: TGTGCCAGCAGTTACAGGGGTCAGAACACCGGGGAGCTGTTTTTT
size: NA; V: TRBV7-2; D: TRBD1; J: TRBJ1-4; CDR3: CASSLAGQYNEKLFF; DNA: TGTGCCAGCAGCTTAGCGGGACAGTATAATGAAAAACTGTTTTTT
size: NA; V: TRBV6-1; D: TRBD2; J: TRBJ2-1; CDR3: CASSEWRGNEQFF; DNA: TGTGCCAGCAGTGAGTGGCGGGGGAATGAGCAGTTCTTC
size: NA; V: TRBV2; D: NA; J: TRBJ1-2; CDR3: CASRLTRLTGQGPYGYTF; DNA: TGTGCCAGCAGGCTCACACGGTTAACAGGCCAAGGGCCCTATGGCTACACCTTC
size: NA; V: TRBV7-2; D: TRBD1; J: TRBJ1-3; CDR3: CASSPDRGRNTIYF; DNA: TGTGCCAGCAGTCCTGACAGGGGCCGAAACACCATATATTTT
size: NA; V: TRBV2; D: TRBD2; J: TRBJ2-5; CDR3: CASRGLRGGAETQYF; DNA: TGTGCCAGCAGGGGATTGCGCGGGGGGGCGGAGACCCAGTACTTC
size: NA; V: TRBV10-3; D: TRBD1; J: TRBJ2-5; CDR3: CAISAEPGTGGETQYF; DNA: TGTGCCATCAGTGCGGAACCCGGGACAGGGGGAGAGACCCAGTACTTC
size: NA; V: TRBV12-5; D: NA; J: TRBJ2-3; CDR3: CASGWDGAGTDTQYF; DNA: TGTGCTAGTGGTTGGGACGGGGCTGGAACAGATACGCAGTATTTT
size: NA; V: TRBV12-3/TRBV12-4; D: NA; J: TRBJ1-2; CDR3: CASRMTGSYGYTF; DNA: TGTGCCAGCAGAATGACAGGTTCTTATGGCTACACCTTC
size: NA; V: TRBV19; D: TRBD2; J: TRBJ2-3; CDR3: CASSSRGSGGPDTQYF; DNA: TGTGCCAGTAGTTCCCGGGGTAGCGGGGGCCCTGATACGCAGTATTTT
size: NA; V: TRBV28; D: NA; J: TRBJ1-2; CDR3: CASSLAGINGYTF; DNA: TGTGCCAGCAGTTTAGCAGGGATCAATGGCTACACCTTC
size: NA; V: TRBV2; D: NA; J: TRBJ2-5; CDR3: CASSEGGGDPLETQYF; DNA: TGTGCCAGCAGTGAGGGGGGTGGGGACCCGCTGGAGACCCAGTACTTC
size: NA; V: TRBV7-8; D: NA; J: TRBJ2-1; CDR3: CASSARRDLIGNEQFF; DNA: TGTGCCAGCAGCGCGAGGAGGGACCTCATAGGAAATGAGCAGTTCTTC
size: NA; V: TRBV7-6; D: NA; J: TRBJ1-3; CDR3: CASSSQGGSGNTIYF; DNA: TGTGCCAGCAGCTCCCAAGGCGGCTCTGGAAACACCATATATTTT